There are a few counts of the clone carrying this T cell receptor beta chain. The antigen is undetermined. This sample is drawn from a study of T cell repertoires in cytomegalovirus infection. Turning to the study itself: Signatures in public TCR beta sequences pointed to both CMV infection and matching HLA type.

Study results and limitations: HLA-C-restricted TCR beta clonotypes specific for CMV led the ex vivo response.

The CDR3 length is 11 residues. The V gene lost 7 bases and the J gene lost 8 bases, with 11 bases spanning the gap. The germline V gene has CDR1 SEHNR and CDR2 FQNEAQ (reference sequence). TCRdb fed the reads into MiXCR, producing one record per CDR3 protein. The table has approximately 390,000 distinct CDR3 sequences, about a third seen once. The sample consisted of cultured PBMCs, taken from culture after CMV antigen stimulation. The source of this sequence is a human donor in good health (CMV status not recorded). Some clones in this sample may be carry-over from other donors' samples. The V call is TRBV7-9, the J call TRBJ1-2, with D unresolved. CDR3 nucleotides: TGTGCCAGCATCCCCCCTGAGGGCTACACCTTC. Translation: CASIPPEGYTF.